These 2 T cell receptor beta chains originate from one sample sequenced in a study of cytomegalovirus exposure and HLA in healthy donors. PCR employed 60 Vbeta and 13 Jbeta primers. Sequenced by immunoSEQ multiplex PCR; TCRdb stores in-frame clones only, minus some. The table lists 80,000 to 95,000 clones, roughly two thirds of them singletons. Sequenced: PBMCs. These TCRs come from a human donor in good health.

The rearrangement uses TRBV6-1 and TRBJ2-1, with 9 bases lining up with TRBD2. Germline V gene lookup returns CDR1 MNHNS and CDR2 SASEGT. This CDR3 is built from 13 residues. The trim removed 5 bases at V and 14 bases at J, leaving 10 bases unmatched. The CDR3 region has the DNA TGTGCCAGCAGTTATGAGCGGGGGGTATCTAAGTTCTTC. This translates into CASSYERGVSKFF.

The chain combines TRBV9 with TRBJ2-2; 9 positions agree with TRBD2. The CDR3 totals 14 residues. V lost 5 bases, J lost 6 bases, and 5 bases stayed unmatched. Germline V gives CDR1 SGDLS, CDR2 YYNGEE. The CDR3 DNA follows: TGTGCCAGCAGGGCGGGGGGGCAGCCCGGGGAGCTGTTTTTT. This translates into CASRAGGQPGELFF.